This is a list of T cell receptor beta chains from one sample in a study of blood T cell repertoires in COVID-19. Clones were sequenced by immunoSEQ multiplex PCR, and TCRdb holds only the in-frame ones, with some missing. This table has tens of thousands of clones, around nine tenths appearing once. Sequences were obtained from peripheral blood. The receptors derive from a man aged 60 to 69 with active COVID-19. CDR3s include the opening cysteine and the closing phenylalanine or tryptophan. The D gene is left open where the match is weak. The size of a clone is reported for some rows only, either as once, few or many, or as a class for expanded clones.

TGCGCCAGCAGTGGGGACAGGAGGATTAAAGGGGAGAAACTGTTTTTT	CASSGDRRIKGEKLFF	TRBD1	16	NA	TRBJ1-4	TRBV10-2
TGTGCCAGCTCAACAACAGACCCTCCCGGAAACACCATATATTTT	CASSTTDPPGNTIYF	NA	15	once	TRBJ1-3	TRBV18
TGTGCCAGCAGCCAGATAGCGGGGGTGAGCTCTGGGGCCAACGTCCTGACTTTC	CASSQIAGVSSGANVLTF	TRBD2	18	NA	TRBJ2-6	TRBV27
TGCGCCAGTTCGTCGACAGGGGAAAATTACAATGAGCAGTTCTTC	CASSSTGENYNEQFF	TRBD1	15	NA	TRBJ2-1	TRBV5-1
TGTGCCAGCAGTTATACGGACTCGTTCTACGAGCAGTACTTC	CASSYTDSFYEQYF	NA	14	NA	TRBJ2-7	TRBV6-5
TGCGCCAGCAGCCACTCTGGGACTAGCGAGTACAATGAGCAGTTCTTC	CASSHSGTSEYNEQFF	TRBD2	16	NA	TRBJ2-1	TRBV4-1
TGTGCCAGCTCACCAACCGGGACTAGCGGGACCTACGAGCAGTACTTC	CASSPTGTSGTYEQYF	TRBD2	16	NA	TRBJ2-7	TRBV18
TGTGCCAGCAGCTTGGCTACGGGACAGGGATCCTACGAGCAGTACTTC	CASSLATGQGSYEQYF	TRBD1	16	NA	TRBJ2-7	TRBV5-4
TGTGCCAGCAGTCCGCCAGGGGACCATCAGCCCCAGCATTTT	CASSPPGDHQPQHF	NA	14	few	TRBJ1-5	TRBV28
TGTGCCATCAGTAGGGGCACGGAGACCCAGTACTTC	CAISRGTETQYF	NA	12	NA	TRBJ2-5	TRBV10-3
TGCGCCAGCAAGGGGAGGGGGACTAGCTCGCAAGGGCAGTTCTTC	CASKGRGTSSQGQFF	TRBD2	15	NA	TRBJ2-1	TRBV5-1
TGTGCCAGCACCCGGACAGGGGCGAACACCGGGGAGCTGTTTTTT	CASTRTGANTGELFF	TRBD1	15	NA	TRBJ2-2	TRBV7-9
TGCGCCAGCAGTGAGCCGGGACTAGCTACAGATACGCAGTATTTT	CASSEPGLATDTQYF	TRBD2	15	NA	TRBJ2-3	TRBV10-2
TGTGCCTGGAGTGGACTAGCGGGAGTCACAGATACGCAGTATTTT	CAWSGLAGVTDTQYF	TRBD2	15	NA	TRBJ2-3	TRBV30
TGTGCCAGCAGTTACCAATTCCGGGACAAACAATTTAGCACAGATACGCAGTATTTT	CASSYQFRDKQFSTDTQYF	NA	19	once	TRBJ2-3	TRBV5-6
TGTGCTAGTTCCTCTCGACTGGGGCAGTTCTTC	CASSSRLGQFF	NA	11	NA	TRBJ2-1	TRBV12-5
TGTGCCAGCAGTACAGGGGGATTTCAGCCCCAGCATTTT	CASSTGGFQPQHF	TRBD1	13	NA	TRBJ1-5	TRBV28
TGTGCCAGCAGAGCGGGAGGGCCCAGAGATACGCAGTATTTT	CASRAGGPRDTQYF	TRBD2	14	NA	TRBJ2-3	TRBV2
TGTGCCAGCAGCACACAGGGGGCGCAGAATGAGCAGTTCTTC	CASSTQGAQNEQFF	TRBD1	14	NA	TRBJ2-1	TRBV6-6
TGTGCCAGCCGACGGGGAACGAACACCGGGGAGCTGTTTTTT	CASRRGTNTGELFF	NA	14	NA	TRBJ2-2	TRBV28
TGTGCCAGCAGTTTAACGGGACTCCGTTCCTACGAGCAGTACTTC	CASSLTGLRSYEQYF	NA	15	NA	TRBJ2-7	TRBV27
TGTGCCAGCCAACCGGGACAGGGCAATACCGGGGAGCTGTTTTTT	CASQPGQGNTGELFF	TRBD1	15	NA	TRBJ2-2	TRBV6-5
TGCGCCAGCAGCCAATCGACACGCTACGAGCAGTACTTC	CASSQSTRYEQYF	NA	13	NA	TRBJ2-7	TRBV4-1
TGTGCCAGCAGCTTAAACTTGTTAGGGGCTGCAGAAGCTTTCTTT	CASSLNLLGAAEAFF	NA	15	once	TRBJ1-1	TRBV11-2
TGTGCCAGCAGCCAGACTAGCGGGAGTAACGGTGAGCAGTACTTC	CASSQTSGSNGEQYF	TRBD2	15	few	TRBJ2-7	TRBV4-2
TGCGCCAGCAGCAGGACAGGTGGGGAGACCCAGTACTTC	CASSRTGGETQYF	TRBD1	13	NA	TRBJ2-5	TRBV4-1
TGTGCCAGCTCACCAAATCCTGTCAGGGAGGACTATGGCTACACCTTC	CASSPNPVREDYGYTF	NA	16	NA	TRBJ1-2	TRBV18
TGTGCCAGCAGTTGGCAGGGGAACTACGAGCAGTACTTC	CASSWQGNYEQYF	NA	13	NA	TRBJ2-7	TRBV6-5
TGTGCCATCAGTACGGGGTTTTCGGGGGTCGGGGGGCAGTTCTTC	CAISTGFSGVGGQFF	NA	15	NA	TRBJ2-1	TRBV10-3
TGTGCCAGCAGCTCTAGCCCCGGGACAGAGCAGTACTTC	CASSSSPGTEQYF	NA	13	NA	TRBJ2-7	TRBV7-2
TGTGCCTTTGGCGAGCGTAGCACAGATACGCAGTATTTT	CAFGERSTDTQYF	NA	13	NA	TRBJ2-3	TRBV7-2
TGTGCCAGCAGCTTACTTCGCACAGATACGCAGTATTTT	CASSLLRTDTQYF	NA	13	NA	TRBJ2-3	TRBV11-2
TGTGCCAGCAGTCTCAGACTAGCGGGCCGGTTTGGGTACGAGCAGTACTTC	CASSLRLAGRFGYEQYF	TRBD2	17	NA	TRBJ2-7	TRBV27
TGTGCCAGCAGCTCGCAGGTCGGGAACGAGCAGTACTTC	CASSSQVGNEQYF	NA	13	NA	TRBJ2-7	TRBV7-3
TGCAGCGTTGGGGCGGGGGTCAGCAACACTGAAGCTTTCTTT	CSVGAGVSNTEAFF	NA	14	NA	TRBJ1-1	TRBV29-1
TGTGCCAGCCAACCGGGACAGGTTAATTCACCCCTCCACTTT	CASQPGQVNSPLHF	TRBD1	14	NA	TRBJ1-6	TRBV27
TGTGCCAGCAGCTCATTGCAGGGGGCTTCCTACAATGAGCAGTTCTTC	CASSSLQGASYNEQFF	TRBD1	16	NA	TRBJ2-1	TRBV7-7